These 27 T cell receptor beta chains originate from one sample sequenced in a study of shared T cell receptors in the human thymus. Measured with immunoSEQ multiplex PCR; TCRdb has only the in-frame clones, and not every one. The sample has about 380,000 clones; around 95% are singletons. Specimen: thymocytes. Every receptor here comes from a human donor.

CDR3 sequence (DNA): TGCGCCAGCAGCTGGCTCCTAGGCGGGACAATAGGCGAGCAGTACTTC. Residues: CASSWLLGGTIGEQYF. This chain uses TRBV5-1 with TRBJ2-7; D is tentatively TRBD1 or TRBD2 (6 bases each). The ends were cut back, 3 bases at V and 6 bases at J, with 22 bases in the middle. Per the germline V gene, CDR1 is SGHRS and CDR2 is YFSETQ. This CDR3 region has 16 residues.

V usage is TRBV18 and J usage is TRBJ1-1; no reliable D call. The CDR3 has 15 residues. Deletions cut 4 bases from V and 1 base from J, with 13 bases between. Germline assignment: CDR1 KGHSH and CDR2 LQKENI. CDR3 sequence reads: CASSRTETWNTEAFF. For the CDR3, the DNA is TGTGCCAGCTCACGGACGGAGACCTGGAACACTGAAGCTTTCTTT.

The chain is built from TRBV19 and TRBJ1-1, with D uncertain. The CDR3 is made up of 14 amino acids. V was shortened by 3 bases and J by 1 base, with 9 bases between the two germline ends. CDR1 and CDR2 (germline): LNHDA, SQIVND (reference sequence). This chain's CDR3 is CASSIPRPNTEAFF. CDR3 DNA sequence: TGTGCCAGTAGTATTCCCCGACCGAACACTGAAGCTTTCTTT.

The chain couples TRBV5-1 to TRBJ1-6; 7 bases fit TRBD1. CDR3 length: 14 amino acids. Per germline, CDR1 SGHRS and CDR2 YFSETQ. V lost 1 base and J lost 8; bases outside the gene matches: 3. The CDR3 nucleotides read TGCGCCAGCAGCTTGTTCCAGGGGGATTCACCCCTCCACTTT. Translating gives CASSLFQGDSPLHF.

The chain has TRBV15 and TRBJ2-1; 8 bases align to TRBD2. J gave up 3 bases and V 3 bases, and 7 bases lay outside the gene matches. This CDR3 has 16 residues. Per the germline V gene, CDR1 is LNHNV and CDR2 is YYDKDF (reference sequence). CDR3 region: CATSRGREVLYNEQFF. The CDR3 nucleotides read TGTGCCACCAGCAGGGGGCGGGAGGTCCTCTACAATGAGCAGTTCTTC.

The V call is TRBV12-5, the J call TRBJ2-6; 14 nucleotides line up with TRBD2. Germline V gives CDR1 LGHNT, CDR2 FRNRAP. This CDR3 region has 19 residues. Trimming removed 1 base from V and 0 bases from J; junction bases left unmatched: 2. CDR3 residues: CASGLEGLAGASGANVLTF. CDR3 sequence (DNA): TGTGCTAGTGGTTTGGAGGGACTAGCGGGGGCCTCTGGGGCCAACGTCCTGACTTTC.

The chain employs TRBV27 and TRBJ1-2; no reliable D call. Germline V CDR1 and CDR2: MNHEY, SMNVEV (reference sequence). Trimming took 5 bases from V and 2 from J, leaving 15 bases between them. The CDR3 consists of 15 residues. Here the CDR3 reads CASSPTPTVNYGYTF. As DNA, the CDR3 is TGTGCCAGCAGTCCTACCCCGACGGTCAACTATGGCTACACCTTC.

The chain uses TRBV27 and TRBJ2-1; 11 positions agree with TRBD2. The CDR3 totals 14 residues. V dropped 4 bases and J dropped 7; count of bases not matched to a gene: 3. From germline, CDR1 is MNHEY and CDR2 SMNVEV (reference sequence). The CDR3 coding sequence is TGTGCCAGCAGTTCCCGACTAGCGGGAAATGAGCAGTTCTTC. As protein: CASSSRLAGNEQFF.

The V gene is TRBV28, the J gene TRBJ2-7, with D possibly matching TRBD2 (7 bases). The V gene lost 5 bases and the J gene lost 7 bases, with 9 bases spanning the gap. CDR1 and CDR2 (germline): MDHEN, SYDVKM. This CDR3 comprises 11 residues. CDR3 DNA: TGTGCCAGCAGTGAGGGGGGGGAGCAGTACTTC. Its protein is CASSEGGEQYF.

The chain employs TRBV27 and TRBJ2-3; tentative D call: TRBD2 (6 bases). The V gene lost 0 bases and the J gene lost 2 bases, with 18 bases spanning the gap. The CDR3 has 18 residues. Germline V gene lookup returns CDR1 MNHEY and CDR2 SMNVEV (reference sequence). DNA of the CDR3: TGTGCCAGCAGTTTATCGATGGAGGGGTTGCCTTTCACAGATACGCAGTATTTT. This encodes CASSLSMEGLPFTDTQYF.

This clone has only one observation. The germline gene is not matched at one end of the junction; a read error may be the cause. The gene calls are TRBV7-9 and TRBJ1-2; D unclear. This CDR3 is built from 17 residues. CDR1 is SEHNR and CDR2 is FQNEAQ in the germline V gene (reference sequence). The CDR3 loop is CAGSLAGIRIPNYGYTF. The CDR3 DNA reads TGTGCCGGCAGCTTAGCGGGTATAAGAATACCCAACTATGGCTACACCTTC.

The chain links TRBV28 to TRBJ2-3, with no clear D. Germline V gene data show CDR1 as MDHEN and CDR2 as SYDVKM. CDR3 size: 15 residues. Trimming removed 3 bases at V and 0 bases at J, with 10 bases between. The CDR3 protein is CASSFKRSSTDTQYF. The CDR3 nucleotides read TGTGCCAGCAGTTTCAAGCGTTCTAGCACAGATACGCAGTATTTT.

This clone was seen just once. Here the CDR3 DNA reads TGTGCCAGCAGCTCCGACAGGGTTTGGGAGCAGTTCTTC. Its translation: CASSSDRVWEQFF. The chain joins TRBV6-5 to TRBJ2-1; 7 positions match TRBD1. The CDR3 is 13 residues long. V gave up 6 bases and J gave up 10 bases; unmatched junction bases: 9. Germline V gene lookup returns CDR1 MNHEY and CDR2 SVGAGI.

V gene TRBV28 combines with J gene TRBJ2-1; perhaps TRBD2 as D (6 bases). Per the germline V gene, CDR1 is MDHEN and CDR2 is SYDVKM. Trimming shortened V by 3 bases and J by 9 bases, and 15 bases separated the two germline ends. CDR3 length: 14 residues. CDR3 sequence: CASSFDGGGGEQFF. CDR3 in DNA: TGTGCCAGCAGTTTTGACGGGGGAGGCGGTGAGCAGTTCTTC.

The rearrangement joins TRBV5-4 to TRBJ2-1; D is undetermined. CDR3 size: 14 residues. The germline V gene encodes CDR1 SGHNT and CDR2 YYREEE (reference sequence). V gave up 1 base and J gave up 10 bases, with 15 bases separating them. The CDR3 reads CASSLFAPLREQFF. DNA of the CDR3: TGTGCCAGCAGCTTGTTTGCGCCCCTTAGGGAGCAGTTCTTC.

J is TRBJ2-4 and V is TRBV6-5, with D possibly being TRBD2 (5 bases). The CDR3 is made up of 13 amino acids. The germline V and J ends were trimmed by 5 bases and 5 bases, with 10 bases remaining between them. Germline V CDR1 and CDR2: MNHEY, SVGAGI. The CDR3 sequence is CASSRGNENIQYF. CDR3 coding DNA: TGTGCCAGCAGTCGAGGGAACGAAAACATTCAGTACTTC.

The V gene is TRBV7-9, the J gene TRBJ2-1; 13 nucleotides align to TRBD2. The trim removed 5 bases at V and 7 bases at J, leaving 8 bases unmatched. Per the germline V gene, CDR1 is SEHNR and CDR2 is FQNEAQ (reference sequence). The CDR3 is 16 amino acids. DNA of the CDR3: TGTGCCAGCAGCATGAGGACTAGCGGGAGTATGAATGAGCAGTTCTTC. It translates to CASSMRTSGSMNEQFF.

The rearrangement joins TRBV27 to TRBJ2-1; tentative D call: TRBD1 (5 bases). Germline CDR1 MNHEY, CDR2 SMNVEV (reference sequence). Trimming left V 2 bases short and J 8 bases short, with 7 bases between. The CDR3 is made up of 12 amino acids. The CDR3 is CASSLIGDEQFF. The CDR3 bases are TGTGCCAGCAGTTTAATAGGGGATGAGCAGTTCTTC.

This chain connects TRBV27 to TRBJ2-1; no definite D call. Germline V gives CDR1 MNHEY, CDR2 SMNVEV (reference sequence). CDR3 length equals 16 residues. Trimming pared 1 base from V and 7 bases from J, leaving 17 bases between. CDR3 coding DNA: TGTGCCAGCAGTTTATTAGCCTCTAGTAGTAGAAATGAGCAGTTCTTC. It yields the protein CASSLLASSSRNEQFF.

The J gene is TRBJ1-2, the V gene TRBV5-1; 8 bases map to TRBD1. V was pared by 0 bases and J by 8 bases, with 6 bases of the junction left unmatched. This CDR3 contains 14 residues. Germline CDR1 and CDR2: SGHRS and YFSETQ. In DNA form, the CDR3 reads TGCGCCAGCAGCTTGGCTGGGACAGGAGACGGCTACACCTTC. It is translated as CASSLAGTGDGYTF.

CDR3: CASSSSWQGRGGELFF. The CDR3 nucleotides read TGTGCCAGCAGCTCCTCATGGCAGGGGCGAGGGGGGGAGCTGTTTTTT. J is TRBJ2-2 and V is TRBV28; weak D call: TRBD1 (6 bases). The V gene lost 6 bases and the J gene lost 8 bases, with 22 bases spanning the gap. The germline V gene has CDR1 MDHEN and CDR2 SYDVKM. This CDR3 contains 16 residues.

The chain links TRBV7-2 to TRBJ2-1; 11 bases are shared with TRBD2. Germline CDR1 and CDR2: SGHTA and FQGNSA. The CDR3 totals 16 residues. V dropped 1 base and J dropped 12; count of bases not matched to a gene: 11. CDR3 residues: CASSLGSGRALGWQFF. CDR3 DNA: TGTGCCAGCAGCTTAGGTAGCGGGAGGGCCCTCGGGTGGCAGTTCTTC. Filled out from reference TRBV7-2 and TRBJ2-1, the complete variable domain reads GAGVSQSPSNKVTEKGKDVELRCDPISGHTALYWYRQSLGQGLEFLIYFQGNSAPDKSGLPSDRFSAERTGGSVSTLTIQRTQQEDSAVYLCASSLGSGRALGWQFFGPGTRLTVL.

The V call is TRBV28, the J call TRBJ2-3; D tentatively fits TRBD1 or TRBD2 (5 bases each). The V end lost 3 bases, the J end lost 0 bases, and 22 bases lay between the germline ends. The CDR3 extends over 19 amino acids. Per germline, CDR1 MDHEN and CDR2 SYDVKM. This CDR3 is CASSFFRLSKGRSTDTQYF. Here the CDR3 DNA reads TGTGCCAGCAGTTTTTTTCGGCTCAGCAAGGGGAGAAGCACAGATACGCAGTATTTT.

V and J are TRBV5-6 and TRBJ2-3; TRBD1 agrees at 8 bases. Germline trimming cut 3 bases from V and 1 base from J; bases unmatched to any gene: 16. In germline, CDR1 is SGHDT, CDR2 YYEEEE. This CDR3 comprises 19 residues. DNA of the CDR3: TGTGCCAGCAGCTGCTCCAGGCTGAAGGACAGGGTTTGCACAGATACGCAGTATTTT. It is translated as CASSCSRLKDRVCTDTQYF. Full variable domain (rest looked up from reference TRBV5-6 and TRBJ2-3): DAGVTQSPTHLIKTRGQQVTLRCSPKSGHDTVSWYQQALGQGPQFIFQYYEEEERQRGNFPDRFSGHQFPNYSSELNVNALLLGDSALYLCASSCSRLKDRVCTDTQYFGPGTRLTVL.

V usage is TRBV30 and J usage is TRBJ1-1; D not certain. In germline, CDR1 is GTSNPN, CDR2 SVGIG (reference sequence). Trimming took off 0 bases at V and 4 bases at J, with 15 bases between the two ends. The CDR3 sequence is 15 residues long. Here the CDR3 reads CAWSVSYWGSTEAFF. The DNA of the CDR3 is TGTGCCTGGAGTGTATCATATTGGGGAAGCACTGAAGCTTTCTTT.

The genes are TRBV10-3 and TRBJ1-1; 8 nucleotides align to TRBD1. The CDR3 is 12 amino acids. The J segment lost 4 bases and the V segment lost 8 bases, leaving 3 bases of the junction unmatched. The germline gives CDR1 ENHRY, CDR2 SYGVKD. The CDR3 sequence is CAIGGTGTEAFF. As DNA, the CDR3 is TGTGCCATCGGAGGGACAGGCACTGAAGCTTTCTTT.

The chain carries TRBV28 and TRBJ1-2; a possible D gene is TRBD1 (5 bases). Trimming cost V 6 bases and J 2 bases, with 16 bases left between them. The germline V gene encodes CDR1 MDHEN and CDR2 SYDVKM. CDR3 length: 15 residues. Here the CDR3 reads CASSYTGTHNYGYTF. For the CDR3, the DNA is TGTGCCAGCAGCTATACCGGGACGCACAACTATGGCTACACCTTC.